This T cell receptor (beta chain) appears in the sequencing data of a study of blood T cell repertoires in COVID-19. Study-level information: Samples came from the United States, Italy and Spain, spanning acute and convalescent COVID-19. T cells, B-cell-depleted T cells, or PBMCs supplied cDNA or gDNA.

Per the original data handling: Amplified reference gene primers provided the basis for estimating nucleated cell counts. Sequencing was performed with immunoSEQ multiplex PCR; in TCRdb, only in-frame clones are kept and a portion is missing. V, J and clone size derive from that table, while D and trimming were established from the DNA sequence. Among over 35,000 clones, around 85% were seen once, and the ten largest hold around 24%. The V end lost 2 bases, the J end lost 5 bases, and 19 bases lay between the germline ends. The CDR3 consists of 17 residues. CDR1 is MDHEN and CDR2 is SYDVKM in the germline V gene.

The material sequenced was peripheral blood. The clonotype was recovered from a human donor with acute or convalescent COVID-19. The donor label of this sample is uncertain. The chain carries TRBV28 and TRBJ1-5; TRBD1 is a possible D gene (5 bases). The CDR3: CASSLGSAGLYDQPQHF. The CDR3 DNA follows: TGTGCCAGCAGTTTAGGGTCGGCAGGGCTTTACGATCAGCCCCAGCATTTT.